Listed below are T cell receptor beta chains from one sample, sequenced in a study of T cells after yellow fever vaccination. MiXCR, applied by TCRdb to the 5' RACE reads, yields one record per CDR3 protein. The sample comprises under 500,000 distinct CDR3 sequences, under 20% of which are singletons, and 15% to 20% rests with the top ten. The starting material was PBMCs, obtained before the yellow fever booster vaccination. Receptors were obtained from a man between 18 and 29 years old who received the YFV17D yellow fever vaccine. Each CDR3 is given with its conserved first and last residue. A D gene is named only where the DNA matches it firmly. Expanded clones get a size class; other rows say once, few or many, or leave the size out.

clone size	J gene	V gene	D gene	CDR3 protein	CDR3 DNA
.	TRBJ2-3	TRBV5-1	TRBD1	CASSRGGQGNTDTQYF	TGCGCCAGCAGCCGAGGGGGACAGGGGAACACAGATACGCAGTATTTT
many	TRBJ2-3	TRBV7-2	.	CASSLPTLPARYF	TGTGCCAGCAGCTTACCGACTCTCCCGGCCCGGTATTTT
.	TRBJ2-1	TRBV7-2	.	CASSLHSREQFF	TGTGCCAGCAGCTTACATTCGCGTGAGCAGTTCTTC
.	TRBJ1-2	TRBV6-1	.	CASKQAGNYGYTF	TGTGCCAGCAAGCAGGCAGGGAACTATGGCTACACCTTC
.	TRBJ2-1	TRBV11-1	TRBD2	CASSRTLAGTLGAEQFF	TGTGCCAGCAGCCGAACACTAGCGGGGACCCTGGGAGCTGAGCAGTTCTTC
few	TRBJ1-1	TRBV6-5	.	CASSWGLWDTEAFF	TGTGCCAGCAGCTGGGGGCTTTGGGACACTGAAGCTTTCTTT
.	TRBJ2-5	TRBV6-1	TRBD1	CASRARGPETQYF	TGTGCCAGCAGGGCGAGGGGGCCTGAGACCCAGTACTTC
few	TRBJ2-1	TRBV7-2	.	CASSFSWDEQFF	TGTGCCAGCAGCTTTTCATGGGATGAGCAGTTCTTC
.	TRBJ2-5	TRBV7-9	.	CASSSPGVYQETQYF	TGTGCCAGCAGCTCGCCGGGAGTGTACCAAGAGACCCAGTACTTC
few	TRBJ2-5	TRBV20-1	TRBD2	CSATRLAGSETQYF	TGCAGTGCAACCCGACTAGCGGGGTCAGAGACCCAGTACTTC
.	TRBJ2-5	TRBV19	.	CASSIGRVQETQYF	TGTGCCAGTAGTATTGGCAGGGTACAAGAGACCCAGTACTTC
few	TRBJ2-1	TRBV27	.	CASSLFRAYEQFF	TGTGCCAGCAGTTTATTCAGGGCATATGAGCAGTTCTTC
.	TRBJ2-2	TRBV5-1	.	CASSYEGSGELFF	TGCGCCAGCAGCTATGAGGGGTCCGGGGAGCTGTTTTTT
.	TRBJ1-2	TRBV3-1	.	CASSPTVGGYTF	TGTGCCAGCAGCCCAACAGTGGGTGGCTACACCTTC
few	TRBJ2-3	TRBV12-3/TRBV12-4	TRBD1	CASNSPDTGGTDTQYF	TGTGCCAGCAACTCCCCCGACACAGGGGGGACAGATACGCAGTATTTT
.	TRBJ1-1	TRBV2	.	CATQREGGSSTEAFF	TGTGCCACCCAGCGAGAGGGGGGAAGCAGCACTGAAGCTTTCTTT
.	TRBJ2-1	TRBV20-1	TRBD1	CSAKTQGVPRYNEQFF	TGCAGTGCTAAAACCCAGGGGGTACCGCGTTACAATGAGCAGTTCTTC
few	TRBJ2-7	TRBV29-1	.	CSVEDYGPTRPYEQYF	TGCAGCGTTGAAGATTACGGGCCGACTCGACCCTACGAGCAGTACTTC
few	TRBJ1-1	TRBV27	.	CASSLLAGPPNTEAFF	TGTGCCAGCAGCCTTTTAGCGGGACCCCCGAACACTGAAGCTTTCTTT
few	TRBJ2-1	TRBV4-2	.	CASSQLGNEQFF	TGTGCCAGCAGCCAGCTGGGCAATGAGCAGTTCTTC
.	TRBJ2-1	TRBV6-2/TRBV6-3	TRBD1	CASTKLLRDREDEQFF	TGTGCCAGCACCAAACTGTTGAGGGACAGGGAGGATGAGCAGTTCTTC
.	TRBJ2-7	TRBV10-2	.	CASSESIYEQYF	TGCGCCAGCAGTGAGTCGATCTACGAGCAGTACTTC
.	TRBJ2-1	TRBV6-1	.	CASSHNRGGFF	TGTGCCAGCAGCCATAACAGGGGAGGGTTCTTC
few	TRBJ2-3	TRBV4-1	.	CASSQAGSRDTQYF	TGCGCCAGCAGCCAGGCTGGGTCAAGGGATACGCAGTATTTT
many	TRBJ2-3	TRBV5-8	.	CASSLGGDFSTDTQYF	TGTGCCAGCAGCTTGGGGGGGGACTTCAGCACAGATACGCAGTATTTT
many	TRBJ1-2	TRBV5-1	TRBD1	CASSLDPGGVNGYTF	TGCGCCAGCAGCTTGGACCCAGGGGGAGTGAATGGCTACACCTTC
.	TRBJ2-5	TRBV5-6	.	CASRPGRQETQYF	TGTGCCAGCAGACCCGGACGGCAAGAGACCCAGTACTTC
few	TRBJ1-6	TRBV6-5	.	CASRAREVWGSPLHF	TGTGCCAGCAGGGCCAGGGAGGTTTGGGGCTCACCCCTCCACTTT
.	TRBJ1-2	TRBV4-1	.	CASSQEEVPGGYGYTF	TGCGCCAGCAGCCAAGAAGAGGTCCCGGGCGGCTATGGCTACACCTTC
few	TRBJ1-1	TRBV4-3	.	CASSRFRGNTEAFF	TGCGCCAGCAGCCGCTTCAGGGGGAACACTGAAGCTTTCTTT
few	TRBJ2-6	TRBV5-1	.	CASSLGAVWGSGANVLTF	TGCGCCAGCAGCTTGGGCGCGGTTTGGGGCTCTGGGGCCAACGTCCTGACTTTC
few	TRBJ2-1	TRBV6-5	.	CASRAEAGPPGEQFF	TGTGCCAGCAGGGCCGAAGCCGGGCCCCCCGGGGAGCAGTTCTTC
.	TRBJ1-5	TRBV19	TRBD1	CASSMLGQGNQPQHF	TGTGCCAGTAGTATGTTGGGACAGGGGAATCAGCCCCAGCATTTT
.	TRBJ2-3	TRBV7-2	.	CASSLVRRGRTDTQYF	TGTGCCAGCAGCTTAGTAAGGAGGGGCAGGACAGATACGCAGTATTTT
.	TRBJ1-4	TRBV7-9	.	CASSSGSYLSPNEKLFF	TGTGCCAGCAGCTCCGGGAGTTACCTCTCTCCTAATGAAAAACTGTTTTTT
few	TRBJ1-6	TRBV25-1	TRBD1	CASSDSLTGANSPLHF	TGTGCCAGCAGTGACAGTCTTACAGGGGCCAATTCACCCCTCCACTTT
.	TRBJ2-2	TRBV29-1	.	CSVANPANTGELFF	TGCAGCGTTGCTAACCCCGCGAACACCGGGGAGCTGTTTTTT